The 5 T cell receptor beta chains below were found in one sample sequenced in a study of control samples from healthy donors and cancer patients. Here immunoSEQ multiplex PCR was the method, and the copy in TCRdb shows in-frame clones only, minus some. The sample has some 200,000 clones, roughly 93% seen once. Sequenced material: blood. The source is a man between 18 and 35 years old in good health.

This chain's CDR3 is CSVFSSGANVLTF. Here the CDR3 DNA reads TGCAGCGTTTTTAGCTCTGGGGCCAACGTCCTGACTTTC. The gene calls are TRBV29-1 and TRBJ2-6, with D hard to call. V gave up 5 bases and J gave up 0 bases, with 5 bases separating them. The CDR3 is 13 residues long. Germline assignment: CDR1 SQVTM and CDR2 ANQGSEA.

The chain employs TRBV12-3 or TRBV12-4 and TRBJ2-1; D may match TRBD1 or TRBD2 (5 bases each). This CDR3 region has 12 residues. Trimming cost V 7 bases and J 5 bases, with 9 bases left between them. CDR3 DNA: TGTGCCAGCACAGGGAGACACAATGAGCAGTTCTTC. This encodes CASTGRHNEQFF.

The gene calls are TRBV7-9 and TRBJ2-1, with 9 bases identical to TRBD1. There are 14 residues in the CDR3. V shed 5 bases and J 5 bases; nucleotides not matched to a gene: 4. Germline V gene data show CDR1 as SEHNR and CDR2 as FQNEAQ (reference sequence). The CDR3 coding sequence is TGTGCCAGCAGCACCAGGGACAGGGACAATGAGCAGTTCTTC. Protein sequence: CASSTRDRDNEQFF.

The CDR3 loop is CASSLGLGTSEKLFF. The DNA for the CDR3 is TGCGCCAGCAGCTTGGGGCTGGGAACCAGTGAAAAACTGTTTTTT. J is TRBJ1-4 and V is TRBV5-1; D gene uncertain. V shed 0 bases and J shed 7 bases, with 13 bases lying between them. The germline V gene has CDR1 SGHRS and CDR2 YFSETQ. The CDR3 is 15 residues long.

This clone was counted once. This same CDR3 is encoded by further DNA sequences in the sample. This chain links TRBV5-1 with TRBJ2-5; tentatively, D is TRBD2 (6 bases). With 4 bases removed from V and 5 bases from J, the gap between germline ends came to 15 bases. This CDR3 has 14 amino acids. CDR1 and CDR2 from the germline V gene are SGHRS and YFSETQ. The CDR3 DNA reads as TGCGCCAGCAGCCTCAAACTAGCAGGGGAGACCCAGTACTTC. Protein product: CASSLKLAGETQYF.